This TCR beta chain derives from a study of blood T cells in healthy people across ages. Findings and caveats of the study: A roughly linear fall in TCR beta diversity per million T cells was seen with increasing age. Both higher diversity and more naive CD4+ cells marked long-lived donors when set against aged donors.

As for this clonotype: As yet, its antigen is unknown.

With a J-beta primer mix and a sample-barcoded 5' primer, a second PCR ran about 6 to 11 cycles. Researchers report that a template-switch adaptor with 12 random nucleotides tagged each cDNA molecule. MiXCR, applied by TCRdb to the 5' RACE reads, yields one record per CDR3 protein. The sample records about 1,400,000 distinct CDR3 sequences, approximately 59% being singletons. Extracted total RNA amounted to at least 5.5 micrograms for each sample. The CDR3 spans 15 residues. Per the germline V gene, CDR1 is MGHRA and CDR2 is YSYEKL. V was trimmed by 3 bases and J by 1 base, leaving 12 bases between them.

The sample taken for sequencing was blood. J is TRBJ1-1 and V is TRBV4-1; D call uncertain. This TCR derives from a man aged 18 to 29 in good health. This CDR3 reads CASSQEGLGNTEAFF. The CDR3 DNA is TGCGCCAGCAGCCAGGAAGGATTGGGGAACACTGAAGCTTTCTTT.